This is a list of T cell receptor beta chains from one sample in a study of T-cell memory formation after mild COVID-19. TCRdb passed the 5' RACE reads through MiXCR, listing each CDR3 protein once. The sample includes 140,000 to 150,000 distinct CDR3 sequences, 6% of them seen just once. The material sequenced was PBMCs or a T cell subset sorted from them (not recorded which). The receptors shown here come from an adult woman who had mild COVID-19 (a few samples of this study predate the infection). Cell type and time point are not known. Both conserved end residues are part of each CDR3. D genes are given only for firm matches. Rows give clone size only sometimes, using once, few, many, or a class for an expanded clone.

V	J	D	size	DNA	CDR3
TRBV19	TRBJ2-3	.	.	TGTGCCAGTAGTCCCCGGACCGGAAGCGCAGCAGATACGCAGTATTTT	CASSPRTGSAADTQYF
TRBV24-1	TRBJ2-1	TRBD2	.	TGTGCCACCAGTGATTCCCCGGGAGGGCCAAACAATGAGCAGTTCTTC	CATSDSPGGPNNEQFF
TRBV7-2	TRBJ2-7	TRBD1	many	TGCGCCAGCAGCTTGGGACAGGGGGCCTACGAGCAGTACTTC	CASSLGQGAYEQYF
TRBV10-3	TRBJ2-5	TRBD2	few	TGTGCCATCAGTGAAAGGGCGGGGGGGCAAGAGACCCAGTACTTC	CAISERAGGQETQYF
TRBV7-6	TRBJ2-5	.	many	TGTGCCAGCAGCTTAGTGGCGAGCAGCATGGGGATTGAGACCCAGTACTTC	CASSLVASSMGIETQYF
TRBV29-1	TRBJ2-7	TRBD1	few	TGCAGCGTGACAGGGAAACGGGACGAGCAGTACTTC	CSVTGKRDEQYF
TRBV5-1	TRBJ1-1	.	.	TGCGCCAGCAGCTTGGTGGGGGGCTCCTCCACTGAAGCTTTCTTT	CASSLVGGSSTEAFF
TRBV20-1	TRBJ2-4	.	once	TGCAGTGCTAGTAGTATAGCCAAAAACATTCAGTACTTC	CSASSIAKNIQYF
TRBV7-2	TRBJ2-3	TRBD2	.	TGTGCCAGCAGCAAGACTAGCGGAGTGCTGGGAGATACGCAGTATTTT	CASSKTSGVLGDTQYF
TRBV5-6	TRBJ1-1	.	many	TGTGCCAGCAGCTCCTATCATGGCTGGGTTGAAGCTTTCTTT	CASSSYHGWVEAFF